This T cell receptor (beta chain) is drawn from a study of CD8 T cells in Susac syndrome. The authors sequenced TCR beta from blood CD8+ and CD4+ T cells. The CD8+ and CD4+ T cells were negatively isolated, with the TEMRA cells enriched by FACS. When the RNA was reverse transcribed, random hexamers were used with an input of roughly 0.45 to 1 ug. The immunoSEQ assay covered 54 Vbeta and 13 Jbeta segments for CDR3. TCRdb analysed the immunoSEQ multiplex PCR reads with MiXCR anew, one entry per CDR3 protein. Of 150,000 to 200,000 distinct CDR3 sequences listed, about 94% are singletons. From germline, CDR1 is MNHNY and CDR2 SVGAGI (reference sequence). Trimming removed 6 bases from V and 6 bases from J, with 9 bases in between. CDR3 length: 11 residues.

The sequenced sample consisted of CD4+ T cells from PBMCs. The V call is TRBV6-6, the J call TRBJ2-7; D not certain. The TCR sequence derives from a human donor in good health. CDR3 residues: CASSYVGEQYF. CDR3 sequence (DNA): TGTGCCAGCAGCTACGTCGGCGAGCAGTACTTC.